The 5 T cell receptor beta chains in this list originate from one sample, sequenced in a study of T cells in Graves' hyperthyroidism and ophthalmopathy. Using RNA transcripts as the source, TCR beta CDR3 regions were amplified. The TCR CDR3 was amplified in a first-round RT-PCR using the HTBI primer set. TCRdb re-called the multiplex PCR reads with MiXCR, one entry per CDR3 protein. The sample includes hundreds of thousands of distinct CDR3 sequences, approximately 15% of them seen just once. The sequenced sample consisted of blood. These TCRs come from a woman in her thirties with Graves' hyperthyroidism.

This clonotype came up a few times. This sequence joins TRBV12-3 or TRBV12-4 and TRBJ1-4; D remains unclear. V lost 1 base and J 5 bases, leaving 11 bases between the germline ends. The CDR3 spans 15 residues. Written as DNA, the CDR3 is TGTGCCAGCAGTTTAGGGGTGGGCTCCAATGAAAAACTGTTTTTT. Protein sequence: CASSLGVGSNEKLFF.

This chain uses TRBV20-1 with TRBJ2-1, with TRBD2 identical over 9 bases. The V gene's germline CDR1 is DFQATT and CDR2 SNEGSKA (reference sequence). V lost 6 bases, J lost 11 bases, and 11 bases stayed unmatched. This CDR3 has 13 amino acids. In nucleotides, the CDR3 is TGCAGTGCCAATAGCGGGAGAGGAGGAAAGCAGTTCTTC. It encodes CSANSGRGGKQFF.

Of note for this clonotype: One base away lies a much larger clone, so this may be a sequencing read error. The CDR3 DNA reads TGCAGCGTTGAAGTCGTCCCTCGGAACATCATATATTTT. Amino acids: CSVEVVPRNIIYF. This rearrangement joins TRBV29-1 to TRBJ1-3; the D is unclear. Per the germline V gene, CDR1 is SQVTM and CDR2 is ANQGSEA. There are 13 residues in the CDR3.

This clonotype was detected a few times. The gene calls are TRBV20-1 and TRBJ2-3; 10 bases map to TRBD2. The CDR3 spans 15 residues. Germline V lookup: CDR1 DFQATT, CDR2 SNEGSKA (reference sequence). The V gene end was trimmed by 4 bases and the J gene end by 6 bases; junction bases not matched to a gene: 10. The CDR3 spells CSATSPAGGVDTQYF. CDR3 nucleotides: TGCAGTGCTACCTCTCCAGCGGGAGGGGTGGATACGCAGTATTTT.

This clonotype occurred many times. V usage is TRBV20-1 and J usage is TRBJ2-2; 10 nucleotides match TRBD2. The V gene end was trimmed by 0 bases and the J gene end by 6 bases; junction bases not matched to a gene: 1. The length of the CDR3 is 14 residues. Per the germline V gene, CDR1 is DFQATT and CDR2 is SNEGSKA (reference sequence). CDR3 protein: CSAREAGGPGELFF. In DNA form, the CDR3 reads TGCAGTGCTAGAGAAGCGGGAGGGCCCGGGGAGCTGTTTTTT.